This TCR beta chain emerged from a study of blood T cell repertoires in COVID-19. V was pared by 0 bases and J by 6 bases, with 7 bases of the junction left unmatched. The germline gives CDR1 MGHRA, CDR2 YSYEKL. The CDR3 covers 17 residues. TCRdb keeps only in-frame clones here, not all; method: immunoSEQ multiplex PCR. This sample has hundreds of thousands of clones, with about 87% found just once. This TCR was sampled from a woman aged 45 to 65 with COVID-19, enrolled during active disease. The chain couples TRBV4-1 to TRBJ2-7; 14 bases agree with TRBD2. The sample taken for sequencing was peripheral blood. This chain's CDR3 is CASSQDPTSGRVGEQYF. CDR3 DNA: TGCGCCAGCAGCCAAGATCCGACTAGCGGGAGGGTGGGCGAGCAGTACTTC.